The following is a TCR beta chain sequence with its context. The authors' processing: Reference gene primer amplification gave estimated nucleated cell counts. TCRdb keeps only in-frame clones here, not all; method: immunoSEQ multiplex PCR. The D gene and trimming were derived from the DNA, and the V and J assignments and clone size from that table. The sample lists roughly 70,000 clones, roughly 91% seen once, with approximately 1.3% in the top ten. Germline-derived CDR1 and CDR2 are SGDLS and YYNGEE. This CDR3 contains 17 residues. The V segment lost 3 bases and the J segment 5 bases; nucleotides outside the gene matches: 12. This sample was taken from a study of blood T cell repertoires in COVID-19. Turning to the study itself: Samples of COVID-19 (acute and convalescent) were obtained from the United States, Italy and Spain. T cells, B-cell-depleted T cells, or PBMCs supplied cDNA or gDNA.

Input material: peripheral blood. This TCR derives from a man aged 60 to 69 with acute or convalescent COVID-19. The genes are TRBV9 and TRBJ2-4; 9 bases map to TRBD2. The chain's CDR3 is CASSGGRKAGGQNIQYF. In DNA, the CDR3 is TGTGCCAGCAGCGGAGGCCGAAAAGCGGGGGGTCAAAACATTCAGTACTTC.